The source of this TCR beta chain is a study of control samples from healthy donors and cancer patients. Per germline, CDR1 SGHDT and CDR2 YYEEEE. V dropped 2 bases and J dropped 0 bases, with 11 bases sitting between them. CDR3 length: 15 amino acids. Generated by immunoSEQ multiplex PCR, the TCRdb table keeps only in-frame clones and is missing some. The sample holds 85,000 to 90,000 clones; approximately 89% are singletons and the top ten take 20% to 25%. This sequence originates from a man aged 25 to 40 in good health. Specimen: blood. This rearrangement joins TRBV5-6 to TRBJ1-2; no clear D gene. CDR3 nucleotide sequence: TGTGCCAGCAGCTTCGGCCAGGAGGCTAACTATGGCTACACCTTC. It is translated as CASSFGQEANYGYTF.